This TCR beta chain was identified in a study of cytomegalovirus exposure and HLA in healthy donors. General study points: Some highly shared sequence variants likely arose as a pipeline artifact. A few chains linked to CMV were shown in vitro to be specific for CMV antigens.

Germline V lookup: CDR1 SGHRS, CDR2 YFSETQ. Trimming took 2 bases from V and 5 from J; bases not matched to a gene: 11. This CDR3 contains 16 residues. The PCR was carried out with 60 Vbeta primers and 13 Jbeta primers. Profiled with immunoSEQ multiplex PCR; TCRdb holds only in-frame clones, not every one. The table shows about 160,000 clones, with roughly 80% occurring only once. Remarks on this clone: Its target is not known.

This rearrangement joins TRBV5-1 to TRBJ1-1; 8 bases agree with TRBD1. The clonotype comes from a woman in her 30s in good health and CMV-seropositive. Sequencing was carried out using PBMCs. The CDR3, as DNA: TGCGCCAGCAGCTTCGGGGCAGGGGGCGCGGGGACTGAAGCTTTCTTT. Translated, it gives CASSFGAGGAGTEAFF. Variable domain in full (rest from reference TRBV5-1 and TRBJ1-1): KAGVTQTPRYLIKTRGQQVTLSCSPISGHRSVSWYQQTPGQGLQFLFEYFSETQRNKGNFPGRFSGRQFSNSRSEMNVSTLELGDSALYLCASSFGAGGAGTEAFFGQGTRLTVV.